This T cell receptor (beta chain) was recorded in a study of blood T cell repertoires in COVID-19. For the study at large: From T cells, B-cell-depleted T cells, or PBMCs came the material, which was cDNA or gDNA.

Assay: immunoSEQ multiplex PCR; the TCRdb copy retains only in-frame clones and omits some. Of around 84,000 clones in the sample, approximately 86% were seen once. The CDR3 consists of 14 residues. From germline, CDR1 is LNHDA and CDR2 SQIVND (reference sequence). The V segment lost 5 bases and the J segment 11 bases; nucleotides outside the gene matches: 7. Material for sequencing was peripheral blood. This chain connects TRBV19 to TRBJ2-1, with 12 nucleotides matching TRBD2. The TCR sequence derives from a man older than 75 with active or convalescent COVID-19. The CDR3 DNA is TGTGCCAGTAGTCTCCGGACTAGCGGGACACAGCAGTTCTTC. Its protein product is CASSLRTSGTQQFF.